This TCR beta chain is drawn from a study of blood T cell repertoires in COVID-19. The overall study: Sources were T cells, B-cell-depleted T cells, or PBMCs; the material itself was cDNA or gDNA.

Germline CDR1 reads SNHLY; CDR2 reads FYNNEI. V was clipped by 6 bases and J by 4 bases; unmatched bases: 9. The CDR3 is 15 residues long. Method: immunoSEQ multiplex PCR; TCRdb's copy keeps in-frame clones and lacks some. This table has about 280,000 clones, 86% appearing once. This clone appeared once. Specimen: peripheral blood. This receptor was identified in a woman under 40 who had recovered from COVID-19. The V and J genes are TRBV2 and TRBJ1-2; 9 bases line up with TRBD1. CDR3 DNA: TGTGCCAGCAGACAGACAGGGGGGTCTATCTATGGCTACACCTTC. Amino acid sequence: CASRQTGGSIYGYTF.